The T cell receptor (beta chain) described here comes from a study of cytomegalovirus exposure and HLA in healthy donors. Broader study findings: Most TCR sequences proved rare, with some public TCRs found in many donors.

The PCR had 60 Vbeta and 13 Jbeta primers. Using immunoSEQ multiplex PCR, the repertoire was profiled, and TCRdb retains in-frame clones only, with some absent. This sample has 160,000 or so clones, with approximately 80% found just once. This clone was counted only a few times. Its antigen is not known. The CDR3 covers 16 residues. Looked up from germline, CDR1 is SGHTS and CDR2 is YDEGEE. Trimming cost V 3 bases and J 5 bases; bases outside gene matches: 13. Sequencing used PBMCs. This chain uses TRBV5-8 with TRBJ2-5, with 7 bases identical to TRBD2. The source is a woman aged 18-29 years in good health and CMV-seronegative. CDR3 bases: TGTGCCAGCAGCTCCCTCCGGGTTAGCGGGTTCGAGACCCAGTACTTC. Its translation: CASSSLRVSGFETQYF.